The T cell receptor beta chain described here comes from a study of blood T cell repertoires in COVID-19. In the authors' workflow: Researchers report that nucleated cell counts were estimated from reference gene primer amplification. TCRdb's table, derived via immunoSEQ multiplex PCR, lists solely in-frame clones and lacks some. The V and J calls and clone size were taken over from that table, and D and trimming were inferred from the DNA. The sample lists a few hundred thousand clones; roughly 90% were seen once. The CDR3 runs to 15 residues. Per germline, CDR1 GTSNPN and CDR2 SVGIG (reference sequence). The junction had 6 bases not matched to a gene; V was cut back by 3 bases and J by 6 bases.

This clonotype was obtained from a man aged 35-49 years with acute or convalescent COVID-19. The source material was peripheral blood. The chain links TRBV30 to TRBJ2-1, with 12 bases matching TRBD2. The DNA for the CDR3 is TGTGCCTGGAGCCGTCTAGCGGGGGGGCCCAATGAGCAGTTCTTC. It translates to CAWSRLAGGPNEQFF.